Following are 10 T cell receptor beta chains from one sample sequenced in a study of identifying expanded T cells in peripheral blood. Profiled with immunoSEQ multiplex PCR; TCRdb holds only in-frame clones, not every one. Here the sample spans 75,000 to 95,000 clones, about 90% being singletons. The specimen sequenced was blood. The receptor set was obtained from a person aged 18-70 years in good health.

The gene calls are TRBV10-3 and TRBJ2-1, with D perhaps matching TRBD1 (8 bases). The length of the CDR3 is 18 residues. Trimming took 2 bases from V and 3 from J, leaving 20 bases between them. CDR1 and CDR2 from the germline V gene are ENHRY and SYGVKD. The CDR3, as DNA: TGTGCCATCAGTGAGACCCCAAGCGGGACAGGTATCTACAATGAGCAGTTCTTC. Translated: CAISETPSGTGIYNEQFF.

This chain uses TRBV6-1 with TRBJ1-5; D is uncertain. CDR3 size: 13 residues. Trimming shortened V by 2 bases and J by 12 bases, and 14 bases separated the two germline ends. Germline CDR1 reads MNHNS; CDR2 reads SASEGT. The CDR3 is CASSEPLRRLQHF. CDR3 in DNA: TGTGCCAGCAGTGAACCCCTGCGCCGGCTCCAGCATTTT.

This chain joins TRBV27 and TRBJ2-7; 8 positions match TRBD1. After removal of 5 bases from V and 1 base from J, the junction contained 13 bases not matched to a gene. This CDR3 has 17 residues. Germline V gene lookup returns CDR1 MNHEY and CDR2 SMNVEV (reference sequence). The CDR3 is CASSPLLRTGPSYEQYF. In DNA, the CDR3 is TGTGCCAGCAGTCCGTTACTCCGGACAGGGCCTTCCTACGAGCAGTACTTC.

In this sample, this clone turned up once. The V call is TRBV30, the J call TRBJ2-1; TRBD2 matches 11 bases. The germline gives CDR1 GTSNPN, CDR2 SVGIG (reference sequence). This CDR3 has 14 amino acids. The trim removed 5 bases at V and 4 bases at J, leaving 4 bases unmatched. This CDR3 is CAWASGGRYNEQFF. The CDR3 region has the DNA TGTGCCTGGGCTAGCGGGGGGAGATACAATGAGCAGTTCTTC.

CDR3 DNA: TGTGCCAGCAGGGGGACAGGGAAGAATCAGCCCCAGCATTTT. Its translation: CASRGTGKNQPQHF. This chain uses TRBV6-1 with TRBJ1-5; 9 bases match TRBD1. Trimming took 6 bases from V and 4 from J; bases not matched to a gene: 4. The CDR3 sequence is 14 residues long. Germline V gene lookup returns CDR1 MNHNS and CDR2 SASEGT.

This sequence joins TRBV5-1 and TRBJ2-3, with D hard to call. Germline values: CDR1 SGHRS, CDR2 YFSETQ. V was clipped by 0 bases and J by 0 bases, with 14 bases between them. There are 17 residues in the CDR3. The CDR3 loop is CASSLGASRSSTDTQYF. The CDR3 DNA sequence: TGCGCCAGCAGCTTGGGGGCTTCCAGATCTAGCACAGATACGCAGTATTTT.

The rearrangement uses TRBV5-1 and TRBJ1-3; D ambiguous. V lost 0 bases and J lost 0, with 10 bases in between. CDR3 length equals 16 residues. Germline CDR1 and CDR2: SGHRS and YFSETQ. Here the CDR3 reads CASSLGVVSSGNTIYF. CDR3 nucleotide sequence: TGCGCCAGCAGCTTGGGGGTCGTGAGCTCTGGAAACACCATATATTTT.

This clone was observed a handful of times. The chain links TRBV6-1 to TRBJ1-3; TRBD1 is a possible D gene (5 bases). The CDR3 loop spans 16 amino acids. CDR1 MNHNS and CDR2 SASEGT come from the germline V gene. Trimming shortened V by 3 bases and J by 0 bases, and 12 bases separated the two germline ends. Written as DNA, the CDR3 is TGTGCCAGCAGTGACAATGCGGGGCGCTCTGGAAACACCATATATTTT. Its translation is CASSDNAGRSGNTIYF.

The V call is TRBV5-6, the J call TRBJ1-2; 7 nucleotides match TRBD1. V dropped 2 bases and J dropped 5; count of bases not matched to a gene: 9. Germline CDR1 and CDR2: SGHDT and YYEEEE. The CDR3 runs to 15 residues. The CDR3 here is CASSFTGANGYGYTF. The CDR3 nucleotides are TGTGCCAGCAGCTTTACAGGGGCTAATGGGTATGGCTACACCTTC.

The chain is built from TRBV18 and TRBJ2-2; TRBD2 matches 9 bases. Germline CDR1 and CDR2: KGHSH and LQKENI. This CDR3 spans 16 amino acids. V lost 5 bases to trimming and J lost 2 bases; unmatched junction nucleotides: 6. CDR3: CASSSPTSGNTGELFF. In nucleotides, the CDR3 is TGTGCCAGCTCAAGCCCGACTAGCGGAAACACCGGGGAGCTGTTTTTT.